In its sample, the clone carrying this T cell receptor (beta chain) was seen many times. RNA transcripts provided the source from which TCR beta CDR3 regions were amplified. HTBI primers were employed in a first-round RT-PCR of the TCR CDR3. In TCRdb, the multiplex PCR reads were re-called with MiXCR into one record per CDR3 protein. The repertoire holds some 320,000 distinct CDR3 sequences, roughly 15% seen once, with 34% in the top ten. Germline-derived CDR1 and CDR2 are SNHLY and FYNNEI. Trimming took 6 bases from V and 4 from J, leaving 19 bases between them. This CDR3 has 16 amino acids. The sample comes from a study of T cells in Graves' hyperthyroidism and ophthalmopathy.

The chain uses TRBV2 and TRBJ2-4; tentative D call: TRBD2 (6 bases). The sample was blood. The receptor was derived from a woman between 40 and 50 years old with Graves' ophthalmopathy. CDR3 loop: CASSALRTTPKNIQYF. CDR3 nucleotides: TGTGCCAGCAGCGCCCTGAGGACTACTCCGAAAAACATTCAGTACTTC.